The 18 T cell receptor beta chains reported below all come from one sample, sequenced in a study of T cells in Graves' hyperthyroidism and ophthalmopathy. It was RNA transcripts that yielded the amplified TCR beta CDR3 regions. The HTBI primer set was used in a first-round RT-PCR of the TCR CDR3. TCRdb re-called the multiplex PCR reads through MiXCR, storing one row per CDR3 protein. The sample gives roughly 800,000 distinct CDR3 sequences, about two fifths of which show up once; around 10% is in the top ten. Material for sequencing was blood. The receptor set was obtained from a man aged 18 to 35 with Graves' hyperthyroidism.

This clonotype was detected many times. The chain employs TRBV12-3 or TRBV12-4 and TRBJ2-7, with no clear D. V was pared by 6 bases and J by 0 bases, with 3 bases between. CDR3 length: 11 residues. The CDR3 here is CASSNSYEQYF. The CDR3 DNA reads as TGTGCCAGCAGCAACTCCTACGAGCAGTACTTC.

This clonotype was counted at least ten times. The chain links TRBV12-3 or TRBV12-4 to TRBJ2-5; tentatively, D is TRBD2 (6 bases). Between the trimmed V and J ends, which lost 5 bases and 3 bases, there was a span of 13 bases. The CDR3 spans 14 residues. The DNA of the CDR3 is TGTGCCAGCAGTGGGCAGCCGGGGGAAGAGACCCAGTACTTC. It encodes CASSGQPGEETQYF.

The chain has TRBV29-1 and TRBJ1-5, with D perhaps matching TRBD1 (5 bases). The CDR3 sequence is 13 residues long. CDR1 SQVTM and CDR2 ANQGSEA come from the germline V gene. The V gene lost 0 bases and the J gene lost 10 bases, with 13 bases spanning the gap. CDR3 sequence: CSVEDAQGRPQHF. The CDR3 region has the DNA TGCAGCGTTGAAGATGCCCAGGGTAGACCCCAGCATTTT.

V gene TRBV12-3 or TRBV12-4 combines with J gene TRBJ2-7; a possible D gene is TRBD1 (6 bases). The CDR3 has 15 residues. V lost 3 bases and J 3 bases, leaving 15 bases between the germline ends. Here the CDR3 reads CASSFSKRGGYEQYF. For the CDR3, the DNA is TGTGCCAGCAGTTTTTCCAAAAGAGGGGGCTACGAGCAGTACTTC.

This clonotype was seen only once. This may come from a read error, since a much larger clone is one base off. V gene TRBV15 combines with J gene TRBJ1-1, with 7 bases matching TRBD1. Germline V gene lookup returns CDR1 LNHNV and CDR2 YYDKDF (reference sequence). CDR3 length: 13 residues. The CDR3 loop is CATSDSGGTEASF. In DNA, the CDR3 is TGTGCCACCAGCGACTCAGGGGGGACTGAAGCTTCCTTT.

For this clonotype: An end of the junction does not agree with germline; a read error may underlie this. This chain uses TRBV14 with TRBJ2-7; no definite D call. CDR3 size: 16 residues. Germline assignment: CDR1 SGHDN and CDR2 FVKESK. The CDR3 sequence is CASSQDLGYLSYGQYF. In nucleotides, the CDR3 is TGTGCCAGCAGCCAAGATTTGGGATACTTATCCTACGGGCAGTACTTC. Complete variable domain (other parts from reference TRBV14 and TRBJ2-7): EAGVTQFPSHSVIEKGQTVTLRCDPISGHDNLYWYRRVMGKEIKFLLHFVKESKQDESGMPNNRFLAERTGGTYSTLKVQPAELEDSGVYFCASSQDLGYLSYGQYFGPGTRLTVT.

The V call is TRBV25-1, the J call TRBJ2-7; 9 nucleotides match TRBD2. The CDR3 covers 20 residues. The J segment lost 2 bases and the V segment lost 1 base, leaving 18 bases of the junction unmatched. Germline V gene sequence: CDR1 MGHDK, CDR2 SYGVNS. CDR3 in amino acids: CASSESTRPARAGGAYEQYF. CDR3 DNA sequence: TGTGCCAGCAGTGAATCCACAAGACCCGCCAGAGCGGGAGGAGCCTACGAGCAGTACTTC.

V usage is TRBV7-9 and J usage is TRBJ1-5, with D unclear. The CDR3 sequence is 13 residues long. CDR1 and CDR2 (germline): SEHNR, FQNEAQ (reference sequence). The V and J ends lost 2 bases and 5 bases respectively, with 7 bases between them. The DNA of the CDR3 is TGTGCCAGCAGCTTATTGGCGGATCAGCCCCAGCATTTT. It is translated as CASSLLADQPQHF.

This clonotype was seen many times. The chain carries TRBV7-9 and TRBJ2-5; D gene unclear. CDR3 length: 13 amino acids. CDR1 and CDR2 from the germline V gene are SEHNR and FQNEAQ (reference sequence). V shed 5 bases and J shed 5 bases, with 12 bases lying between them. For the CDR3, the DNA is TGTGCCAGCAGCGTGCAGATTCAGGAGACCCAGTACTTC. It translates to CASSVQIQETQYF.

This clonotype occurred many times. This chain links TRBV5-5 with TRBJ2-6; 8 bases agree with TRBD1. V was pared by 3 bases and J by 1 base, with 6 bases of the junction left unmatched. The CDR3 totals 17 residues. Looked up from germline, CDR1 is SGHKS and CDR2 is YYEKEE (reference sequence). In nucleotides, the CDR3 is TGTGCCAGCAGCTCTGGACAGGGAGCTTCTGGGGCCAACGTCCTGACTTTC. Its translation is CASSSGQGASGANVLTF.

The rearrangement links TRBV19 to TRBJ1-1; D is possibly TRBD1 (5 bases). V was shortened by 1 base and J by 3 bases, with 9 bases between the two germline ends. This CDR3 is built from 14 residues. CDR1 and CDR2 from the germline V gene are LNHDA and SQIVND (reference sequence). CDR3 in DNA: TGTGCCAGTAGTATAGGATCGGGGGACACTGAAGCTTTCTTT. The encoded protein is CASSIGSGDTEAFF.

The rearrangement joins TRBV2 to TRBJ1-6, with 8 bases fitting TRBD1. CDR3 length equals 15 residues. Trimming cost V 4 bases and J 10 bases; bases outside gene matches: 9. Per germline, CDR1 SNHLY and CDR2 FYNNEI. The CDR3 coding sequence is TGTGCCAGCAGTGCACGTGACAGGGGTAGCTCACCCCTCCACTTT. Protein product: CASSARDRGSSPLHF.

A remark on this clonotype: Since a much larger clone is just one base distant, this may be a read error. This chain joins TRBV7-3 and TRBJ1-4; D possibly corresponds to TRBD1 (5 bases). CDR1 SGHTA and CDR2 FQGTGA come from the germline V gene. The CDR3 extends over 16 amino acids. Trimming took 2 bases from V and 9 from J, leaving 19 bases between them. The CDR3 here is CASSLSRSGLRQKLFF. DNA of the CDR3: TGTGCCAGCAGCTTATCCAGATCAGGGCTACGTCAAAAACTGTTTTTT.

CDR3 protein: CASSSRALKAFF. In DNA, the CDR3 is TGTGCCAGCAGCTCCCGGGCGCTCAAAGCTTTCTTT. The rearrangement links TRBV11-2 to TRBJ1-1; D is unclear. This CDR3 is 12 amino acids long. Between the trimmed V and J ends, which lost 4 bases and 9 bases, there was a span of 12 bases. Germline V gives CDR1 SGHAT, CDR2 FQNNGV.

The genes are TRBV7-8 and TRBJ2-6; D gene ambiguous. V was cut by 1 base and J by 2 bases, with 9 bases left in between. The CDR3 sequence is 16 residues long. Germline V CDR1 and CDR2: SGHVS, FQNEAQ. The CDR3, as DNA: TGTGCCAGCAGCTTAGTAACCAATGCTGGGGCCAACGTCCTGACTTTC. Its protein is CASSLVTNAGANVLTF.

As regards this clonotype: The germline gene is not matched at one end of the junction; a read error may be the cause. The rearrangement uses TRBV29-1 and TRBJ2-5; TRBD2 matches at 10 bases. CDR3 length: 18 residues. The germline CDR1 and CDR2 sequences are SQVTM and ANQGSEA. This chain's CDR3 is CGVERALGEREGRETQYF. The DNA for the CDR3 is TGCGGCGTTGAAAGGGCTTTGGGGGAGCGGGAGGGCCGAGAGACCCAGTACTTC.

This rearrangement joins TRBV11-2 to TRBJ2-5; a weak D match, TRBD1 (6 bases). The CDR3 length is 14 residues. Trimming pared 8 bases from V and 4 bases from J, leaving 17 bases between. Germline values: CDR1 SGHAT, CDR2 FQNNGV. The CDR3 DNA is TGTGCCAGCTCGCTAAGAGAACAGGGAGAGACCCAGTACTTC. Translated: CASSLREQGETQYF.

There are many counts of this clonotype. V and J are TRBV2 and TRBJ1-2, with D unresolved. V lost 4 bases and J lost 8, with 14 bases in between. From germline, CDR1 is SNHLY and CDR2 FYNNEI. The CDR3 is 13 residues long. The CDR3 bases are TGTGCCAGCAGTGTAGGTCTAGGAGGGGGCTACACCTTC. Translation gives CASSVGLGGGYTF.